This is a list of T cell receptor beta chains from one sample in a study of T cells in Graves' hyperthyroidism and ophthalmopathy. TCRdb itself ran the multiplex PCR reads through MiXCR, one entry per CDR3 protein. The sample contains some 770,000 distinct CDR3 sequences, around 15% of which appear only once. Material: blood. These receptors were taken from a man aged 18 to 30 with Graves' hyperthyroidism. The CDR3 runs from the conserved cysteine through the conserved F or W. D genes are given only for firm matches. Some rows mark clone size as missing; the rest say once, few, many or name a class of expanded clone.

d_call: TRBD1; clone_size: many; v_call: TRBV2; j_call: TRBJ2-3; cdr3_nt: TGTGCCAGCAGTGAGCAGGGGGCTACAGATACGCAGTATTTT; cdr3_aa: CASSEQGATDTQYF
d_call: .; clone_size: .; v_call: TRBV11-3; j_call: TRBJ2-1; cdr3_nt: TGTGCCAGCAGCCTCGATGGGCGAGGCAATGAGCAGTTCTTC; cdr3_aa: CASSLDGRGNEQFF
d_call: .; clone_size: .; v_call: TRBV18; j_call: TRBJ1-4; cdr3_nt: TGTGCCAGCTCACCACGAGAAGGGTTTAATGAAAAACTGTTTTTT; cdr3_aa: CASSPREGFNEKLFF
d_call: .; clone_size: many; v_call: TRBV28; j_call: TRBJ2-5; cdr3_nt: TGTGCCAGCGGATACTATAAAATTGAGACCCAGTACTTC; cdr3_aa: CASGYYKIETQYF
d_call: TRBD1; clone_size: many; v_call: TRBV3-1; j_call: TRBJ1-2; cdr3_nt: TGTGCCAGCAGCCAAGGGACAGGGGTGTATGGCTACACCTTC; cdr3_aa: CASSQGTGVYGYTF
d_call: .; clone_size: many; v_call: TRBV6-1; j_call: TRBJ2-5; cdr3_nt: TGTGCCAGCAGTGAAGCGGGGGGTCAAGAGACCCAGTACTTC; cdr3_aa: CASSEAGGQETQYF
d_call: .; clone_size: few; v_call: TRBV6-6; j_call: TRBJ2-7; cdr3_nt: TGTGCCAGCAGTTACTCAGGGGCTTCCTCCTACGAGCAGTACTTC; cdr3_aa: CASSYSGASSYEQYF
d_call: TRBD2; clone_size: many; v_call: TRBV6-2/TRBV6-3; j_call: TRBJ2-1; cdr3_nt: TGTGCCAGCAGTAAGGGACTAGCGGGAGAAGTCTCCTACAATGAGCAGTTCTTC; cdr3_aa: CASSKGLAGEVSYNEQFF
d_call: TRBD2; clone_size: many; v_call: TRBV11-2; j_call: TRBJ2-7; cdr3_nt: TGTGCCAGCAGCCACGGGACTAGCGGCTACGTGCAGTACTTC; cdr3_aa: CASSHGTSGYVQYF
d_call: TRBD2; clone_size: .; v_call: TRBV6-1; j_call: TRBJ2-1; cdr3_nt: TGTGCCAGCAGTGATGCTAGCGGGAGGAGGTTCTTC; cdr3_aa: CASSDASGRRFF
d_call: .; clone_size: .; v_call: TRBV7-2; j_call: TRBJ1-1; cdr3_nt: TGTGCCAGCAGCTTAAAGGCGGGGACAATGAACACTGAAGCTTTCTTT; cdr3_aa: CASSLKAGTMNTEAFF
d_call: .; clone_size: many; v_call: TRBV7-8; j_call: TRBJ1-1; cdr3_nt: TGTGCCAGCAGCTTAGCGCGATCGCTCTCCATGAACACTGAAGCTTTCTTT; cdr3_aa: CASSLARSLSMNTEAFF
d_call: TRBD2; clone_size: many; v_call: TRBV7-9; j_call: TRBJ2-7; cdr3_nt: TGTGCCAGCAGCCAAGCCCTGGCTAGCGGAGGATACGAGCAGTACTTC; cdr3_aa: CASSQALASGGYEQYF
d_call: TRBD1; clone_size: .; v_call: TRBV6-2/TRBV6-3; j_call: TRBJ2-2; cdr3_nt: TGTGCCAGCAGTTACCTGGGACAGCGCACCGGGGAGCTGTTTTTT; cdr3_aa: CASSYLGQRTGELFF
d_call: TRBD2; clone_size: .; v_call: TRBV3-1; j_call: TRBJ2-7; cdr3_nt: TGTGCCAGCAGCCAAGCAATGGACCTTTATGCGGGAGCGAGCTCCTCCGAGCAGTACTTC; cdr3_aa: CASSQAMDLYAGASSSEQYF
d_call: .; clone_size: many; v_call: TRBV13; j_call: TRBJ2-7; cdr3_nt: TGTGCCAGCAGTTCCTCCGGGACGACCTCCTACGAGCAGTACTTC; cdr3_aa: CASSSSGTTSYEQYF
d_call: TRBD1; clone_size: few; v_call: TRBV24-1; j_call: TRBJ2-3; cdr3_nt: TGTGCCACCAGTGCTACCCGGGGACAGCCCACAGATACGCAGTATTTT; cdr3_aa: CATSATRGQPTDTQYF
d_call: .; clone_size: few; v_call: TRBV7-9; j_call: TRBJ2-6; cdr3_nt: TGTGCCAGCAGGAGGGGACCGCTAAAACCTGGGGCCAACGTCCTGACTTTC; cdr3_aa: CASRRGPLKPGANVLTF
d_call: .; clone_size: many; v_call: TRBV10-3; j_call: TRBJ1-2; cdr3_nt: TGTGCCATCAGTGACTCAGGGGAAGGAGGTGGCTACACCTTC; cdr3_aa: CAISDSGEGGGYTF
d_call: .; clone_size: few; v_call: TRBV28; j_call: TRBJ2-1; cdr3_nt: TGTGCCAGCAGTTTTTACGATCCCAGGGTCAATGAGCAGTTCTTC; cdr3_aa: CASSFYDPRVNEQFF
d_call: TRBD2; clone_size: many; v_call: TRBV5-6; j_call: TRBJ2-3; cdr3_nt: TGTGCCAGCAGCGTACTCGCGGGGGCAGATACGCAGTATTTT; cdr3_aa: CASSVLAGADTQYF
d_call: TRBD2; clone_size: many; v_call: TRBV18; j_call: TRBJ2-1; cdr3_nt: TGTGCCAGCAGCCCTCCAAGCGGGAGCTCCTACAATGAGCAGTTCTTC; cdr3_aa: CASSPPSGSSYNEQFF
d_call: TRBD1; clone_size: .; v_call: TRBV5-5; j_call: TRBJ2-7; cdr3_nt: TGTGCCAGCAGCTTGGCGGGACAGGGGGTTGTCGAGCAGTACTTC; cdr3_aa: CASSLAGQGVVEQYF
d_call: .; clone_size: .; v_call: TRBV6-1; j_call: TRBJ2-5; cdr3_nt: TGTGCCAGCAGCCGGGCCCCCAGAGAGACCCAGTACTTC; cdr3_aa: CASSRAPRETQYF
d_call: .; clone_size: .; v_call: TRBV4-1; j_call: TRBJ1-5; cdr3_nt: TGCGCCAGCAGCCAATTCAACAAAGGTTCGGACAGATTGAGCAATCAGCCCCAGCATTTT; cdr3_aa: CASSQFNKGSDRLSNQPQHF
d_call: TRBD2; clone_size: many; v_call: TRBV20-1; j_call: TRBJ2-3; cdr3_nt: TGCAGTGCCCCAGCGGGAGATGGAGATACGCAGTATTTT; cdr3_aa: CSAPAGDGDTQYF
d_call: TRBD2; clone_size: many; v_call: TRBV7-9; j_call: TRBJ2-1; cdr3_nt: TGTGCCAGCAGCAACGGAGTAGCGGGAGTATATGAGCAGTTCTTC; cdr3_aa: CASSNGVAGVYEQFF
d_call: .; clone_size: many; v_call: TRBV2; j_call: TRBJ2-1; cdr3_nt: TGTGCCAGCTCAGGTCAGGTCTCCTACAATGAGCAGTTCTTC; cdr3_aa: CASSGQVSYNEQFF
d_call: .; clone_size: many; v_call: TRBV5-1; j_call: TRBJ2-3; cdr3_nt: TGCGCCAGCAGCTTGGCCTATTCTACCGCGGACACAGATACGCAGTATTTT; cdr3_aa: CASSLAYSTADTDTQYF
d_call: TRBD1; clone_size: .; v_call: TRBV28; j_call: TRBJ1-4; cdr3_nt: TGTGCCAGCAGGGGACAGGGGAGGGAAAAACTGTTTTTT; cdr3_aa: CASRGQGREKLFF
d_call: .; clone_size: few; v_call: TRBV4-2; j_call: TRBJ2-2; cdr3_nt: TGTGCCAGCAGCCAGGGGTTGGACACCGGGGAGCTGTTTTTT; cdr3_aa: CASSQGLDTGELFF
d_call: .; clone_size: once; v_call: TRBV9; j_call: TRBJ1-6; cdr3_nt: TGTGCCAGCAGCGTGCACCAGGCCGATTCACCCCTCCACTTT; cdr3_aa: CASSVHQADSPLHF
d_call: TRBD1; clone_size: few; v_call: TRBV25-1; j_call: TRBJ2-5; cdr3_nt: TGTGCCAGCAGTGAGGGGACAGGGTGGACGGAGACCCAGTACTTC; cdr3_aa: CASSEGTGWTETQYF
d_call: .; clone_size: .; v_call: TRBV7-2; j_call: TRBJ2-3; cdr3_nt: TGTGCCAGCAGCGATAGGATGGATACGCAGTATTTT; cdr3_aa: CASSDRMDTQYF
d_call: TRBD1; clone_size: many; v_call: TRBV2; j_call: TRBJ2-7; cdr3_nt: TGTGCCAGCGGGACAGGGATTGGCGAGCAGTACTTC; cdr3_aa: CASGTGIGEQYF
d_call: .; clone_size: many; v_call: TRBV5-1; j_call: TRBJ1-2; cdr3_nt: TGCGCCAGCAGCCCAAGAACAGCGGGGCTCTATGGCTACACCTTC; cdr3_aa: CASSPRTAGLYGYTF
d_call: .; clone_size: .; v_call: TRBV6-4; j_call: TRBJ1-2; cdr3_nt: TGTGCCAGCAGTGCACACCGGGGCTACACCTTC; cdr3_aa: CASSAHRGYTF
d_call: TRBD1; clone_size: .; v_call: TRBV28; j_call: TRBJ2-7; cdr3_nt: TGTGCCAGCAGTCCCTTTCGGACAGGGGGGCCGCTCGAGCAGTACTTC; cdr3_aa: CASSPFRTGGPLEQYF
d_call: .; clone_size: .; v_call: TRBV2; j_call: TRBJ2-1; cdr3_nt: TGTGCCAGCAGTGAAGCGCCCGGGGGGCTCTACAATGAGCAGTTCTTC; cdr3_aa: CASSEAPGGLYNEQFF
d_call: TRBD2; clone_size: .; v_call: TRBV18; j_call: TRBJ2-2; cdr3_nt: TGTGCCAGCTCGCCCCTTGGAGATTCGCGTGAAGCGGGAGGCCCCGGGGAGCTGTTTTTT; cdr3_aa: CASSPLGDSREAGGPGELFF
d_call: .; clone_size: many; v_call: TRBV28; j_call: TRBJ2-2; cdr3_nt: TGTGCCAGCAGTTTACCGCTAGCTAGCACCGGGGAGCTGTTTTTT; cdr3_aa: CASSLPLASTGELFF
d_call: TRBD1; clone_size: .; v_call: TRBV7-2; j_call: TRBJ2-7; cdr3_nt: TGTGCCAGCAGCTTAGGGTGGACAGGGAATTACGAGCAGTACTTC; cdr3_aa: CASSLGWTGNYEQYF
d_call: .; clone_size: few; v_call: TRBV24-1; j_call: TRBJ1-1; cdr3_nt: TGTGCCACCAGTGCTTCCCGGGACGGGAACACTGAAGCTTTCTTT; cdr3_aa: CATSASRDGNTEAFF
d_call: TRBD2; clone_size: few; v_call: TRBV27; j_call: TRBJ2-7; cdr3_nt: TGTGCCAGCAGTCGGGGACTAAATTACGAGCAGTACTTC; cdr3_aa: CASSRGLNYEQYF
d_call: TRBD2; clone_size: .; v_call: TRBV6-2/TRBV6-3; j_call: TRBJ2-5; cdr3_nt: TGTGCCAGCACCGCCGGGCGCGGGAGTTCCCAAGAGACCCAGTACTTC; cdr3_aa: CASTAGRGSSQETQYF
d_call: .; clone_size: many; v_call: TRBV7-9; j_call: TRBJ2-5; cdr3_nt: TGTGCCAGCAGCCCGTACGGGAGAGAGGGAGAGACCCAGTACTTC; cdr3_aa: CASSPYGREGETQYF
d_call: .; clone_size: few; v_call: TRBV7-6; j_call: TRBJ1-5; cdr3_nt: TGTGCCAGCAGACCCGGGTCCGGCAATCAGCCCCAGCATTTT; cdr3_aa: CASRPGSGNQPQHF
d_call: TRBD2; clone_size: few; v_call: TRBV20-1; j_call: TRBJ2-1; cdr3_nt: TGCAGTGCTCGGACTAGCGGGAATTCCCGGGAGCAGTTCTTC; cdr3_aa: CSARTSGNSREQFF
d_call: .; clone_size: .; v_call: TRBV29-1; j_call: TRBJ2-7; cdr3_nt: TGCAGCGTCTACCGGGCCGGGAGCTCCTACGAGCAGTACTTC; cdr3_aa: CSVYRAGSSYEQYF
d_call: .; clone_size: many; v_call: TRBV29-1; j_call: TRBJ1-1; cdr3_nt: TGCAGCGTTGAAGAGATCGGAGCTTTCTTT; cdr3_aa: CSVEEIGAFF
d_call: .; clone_size: many; v_call: TRBV7-2; j_call: TRBJ2-5; cdr3_nt: TGTGCCAGCAGCGACGGGCCCTCCCCGGGGGCGTACTTC; cdr3_aa: CASSDGPSPGAYF
d_call: TRBD2; clone_size: .; v_call: TRBV7-9; j_call: TRBJ2-1; cdr3_nt: TGTGCCAGCAGGGAAAGAGCGGGAGCTTACAATGAGCAGTTCTTC; cdr3_aa: CASRERAGAYNEQFF
d_call: TRBD2; clone_size: few; v_call: TRBV7-2; j_call: TRBJ2-1; cdr3_nt: TGTGCCAGCAGCTTATTCTTAGCGGGGGCCTACAATGAGCGGTTCTTC; cdr3_aa: CASSLFLAGAYNERFF
d_call: .; clone_size: few; v_call: TRBV12-3/TRBV12-4; j_call: TRBJ1-5; cdr3_nt: TGTGCCAGCAGCTCCCGGGACAACAATCAGCCCCAGCATTTT; cdr3_aa: CASSSRDNNQPQHF
d_call: .; clone_size: many; v_call: TRBV7-7; j_call: TRBJ2-5; cdr3_nt: TGTGCCAGCAGCTTCGGCGAGGCAGAGGAGACCCAGTACTTC; cdr3_aa: CASSFGEAEETQYF
d_call: .; clone_size: once; v_call: TRBV28; j_call: TRBJ1-5; cdr3_nt: TGTGCCAGCAGTCCCTCCCCGGGACGATATAGCAATCAGCCCCAGCATTTT; cdr3_aa: CASSPSPGRYSNQPQHF